Below are 5 T cell receptor beta chains sequenced from a single sample in a study of blood T cell repertoires in COVID-19. Sequenced by immunoSEQ multiplex PCR; TCRdb stores in-frame clones only, minus some. The top ten hold roughly 1.2% of the sample, which has a few hundred thousand clones, 89% seen once. Sequencing input: peripheral blood. The receptors come from a middle-aged man with acute or convalescent COVID-19.

The chain combines TRBV10-3 with TRBJ2-5; 8 nucleotides align to TRBD1. Germline V gives CDR1 ENHRY, CDR2 SYGVKD. The CDR3 totals 13 residues. Trimming cost V 4 bases and J 2 bases; bases outside gene matches: 0. This CDR3 is CAISGTGQETQYF. The CDR3 DNA sequence: TGTGCCATCAGTGGGACAGGGCAAGAGACCCAGTACTTC.

V and J are TRBV28 and TRBJ2-1, with TRBD1 as a possible D gene (5 bases). CDR1 and CDR2 from the germline V gene are MDHEN and SYDVKM. The V end was cut by 2 bases, the J end by 1 base, with 9 bases between. The CDR3 contains 15 residues. Here the CDR3 DNA reads TGTGCCAGCAGTTTAGGGGCTGTATCCTACAATGAGCAGTTCTTC. This translates into CASSLGAVSYNEQFF.

The rearrangement links TRBV4-3 to TRBJ2-7; TRBD1 matches at 9 bases. The CDR3 has 16 amino acids. V trimming: 4 bases; J trimming: 1 base; junction bases outside the gene matches: 8. Germline V CDR1 and CDR2: LGHNA, YSLEER. CDR3 loop: CASSRYTGTGSYEQYF. The CDR3, as DNA: TGCGCCAGCAGCCGGTATACCGGGACAGGGTCCTACGAGCAGTACTTC.

V and J are TRBV4-2 and TRBJ2-4; tentative D call: TRBD2 (7 bases). This CDR3 comprises 16 residues. Trimming took off 1 base at V and 9 bases at J, with 19 bases between the two ends. Germline loops: CDR1 LGHNA, CDR2 YNFKEQ. The CDR3 region has the DNA TGTGCCAGCAGCCAAGCTCAGCAAGGGGGGGGGAGCATTCAGTACTTC. Translated: CASSQAQQGGGSIQYF.

This chain connects TRBV18 to TRBJ2-1; TRBD2 aligns across 11 bases. Trimming took 6 bases from V and 5 from J; bases not matched to a gene: 6. The CDR3 spans 15 residues. Germline CDR1 reads KGHSH; CDR2 reads LQKENI. The CDR3 DNA is TGTGCCAGCTCGGGCGGGACTAGCGGAGACAATGAGCAGTTCTTC. Translation gives CASSGGTSGDNEQFF.